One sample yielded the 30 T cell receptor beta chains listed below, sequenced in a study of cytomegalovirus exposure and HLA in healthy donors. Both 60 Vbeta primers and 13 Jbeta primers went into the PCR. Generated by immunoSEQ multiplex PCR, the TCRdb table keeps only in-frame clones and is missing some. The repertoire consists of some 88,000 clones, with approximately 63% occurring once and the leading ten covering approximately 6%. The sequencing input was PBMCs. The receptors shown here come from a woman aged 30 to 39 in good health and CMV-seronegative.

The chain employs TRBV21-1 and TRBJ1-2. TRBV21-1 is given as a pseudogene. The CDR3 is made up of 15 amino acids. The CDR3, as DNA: TGTGCCAGCAGCAAAGGTGAACGCTTCGGGAATGGCTACACCTTC. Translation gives CASSKGERFGNGYTF.

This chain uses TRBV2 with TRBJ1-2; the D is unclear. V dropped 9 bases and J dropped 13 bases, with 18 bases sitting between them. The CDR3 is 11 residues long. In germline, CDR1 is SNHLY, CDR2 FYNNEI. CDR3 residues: CARTTKTACTF. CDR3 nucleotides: TGTGCCAGAACGACTAAAACAGCCTGCACCTTC. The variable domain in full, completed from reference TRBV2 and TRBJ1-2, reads EPEVTQTPSHQVTQMGQEVILRCVPISNHLYFYWYRQILGQKVEFLVSFYNNEISEKSEIFDDQFSVERPDGSNFTLKIRSTKLEDSAMYFCARTTKTACTFGSGTRLTVV.

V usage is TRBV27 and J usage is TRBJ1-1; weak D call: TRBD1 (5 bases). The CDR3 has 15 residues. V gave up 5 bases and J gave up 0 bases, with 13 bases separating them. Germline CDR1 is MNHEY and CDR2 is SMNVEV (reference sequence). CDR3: CASSPQVTMNTEAFF. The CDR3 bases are TGTGCCAGCAGTCCACAGGTTACCATGAACACTGAAGCTTTCTTT.

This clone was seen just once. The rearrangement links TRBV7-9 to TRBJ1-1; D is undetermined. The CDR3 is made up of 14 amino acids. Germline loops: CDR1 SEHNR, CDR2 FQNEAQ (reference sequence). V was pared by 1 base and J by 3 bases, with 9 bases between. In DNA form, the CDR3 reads TGTGCCAGCAGCTTAGTCAACGGTGACACTGAAGCTTTCTTT. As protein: CASSLVNGDTEAFF.

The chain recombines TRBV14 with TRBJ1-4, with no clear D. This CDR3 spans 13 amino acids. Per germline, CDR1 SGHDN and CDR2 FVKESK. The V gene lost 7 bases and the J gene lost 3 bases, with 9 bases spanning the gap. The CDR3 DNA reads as TGTGCCAGCACTGAGGGAGCTAATGAAAAACTGTTTTTT. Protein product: CASTEGANEKLFF. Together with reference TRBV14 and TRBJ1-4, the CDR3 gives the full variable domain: EAGVTQFPSHSVIEKGQTVTLRCDPISGHDNLYWYRRVMGKEIKFLLHFVKESKQDESGMPNNRFLAERTGGTYSTLKVQPAELEDSGVYFCASTEGANEKLFFGSGTQLSVL.

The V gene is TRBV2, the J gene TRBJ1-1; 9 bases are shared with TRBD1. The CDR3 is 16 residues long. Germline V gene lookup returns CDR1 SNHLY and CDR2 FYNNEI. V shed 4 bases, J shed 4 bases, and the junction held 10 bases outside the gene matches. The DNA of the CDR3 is TGTGCCAGCAGTGGTAACAGGGGGCTCGAGGGCACTGAAGCTTTCTTT. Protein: CASSGNRGLEGTEAFF.

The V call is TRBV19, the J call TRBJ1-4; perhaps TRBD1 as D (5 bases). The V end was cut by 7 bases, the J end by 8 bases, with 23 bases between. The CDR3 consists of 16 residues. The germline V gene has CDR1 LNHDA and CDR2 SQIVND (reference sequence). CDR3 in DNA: TGTGCCAGTACCCTATCAGGGTCGAGGGGAGGGGAAAAACTGTTTTTT. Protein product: CASTLSGSRGGEKLFF.

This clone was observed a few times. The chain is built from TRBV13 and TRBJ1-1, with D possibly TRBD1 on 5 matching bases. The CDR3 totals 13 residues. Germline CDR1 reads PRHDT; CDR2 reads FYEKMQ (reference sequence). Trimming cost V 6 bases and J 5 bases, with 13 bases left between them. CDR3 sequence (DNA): TGTGCCAGCAGTCTCACGGGGGGGACTGAAGCTTTCTTT. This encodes CASSLTGGTEAFF.

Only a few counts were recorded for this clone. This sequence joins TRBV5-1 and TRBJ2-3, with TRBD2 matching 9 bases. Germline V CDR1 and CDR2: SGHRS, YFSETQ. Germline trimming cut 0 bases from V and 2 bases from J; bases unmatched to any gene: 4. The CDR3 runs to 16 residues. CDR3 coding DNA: TGCGCCAGCAGCTTGGGAAGCGGGGGGCTCACAGATACGCAGTATTTT. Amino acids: CASSLGSGGLTDTQYF. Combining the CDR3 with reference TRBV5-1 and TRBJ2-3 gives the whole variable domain KAGVTQTPRYLIKTRGQQVTLSCSPISGHRSVSWYQQTPGQGLQFLFEYFSETQRNKGNFPGRFSGRQFSNSRSEMNVSTLELGDSALYLCASSLGSGGLTDTQYFGPGTRLTVL.

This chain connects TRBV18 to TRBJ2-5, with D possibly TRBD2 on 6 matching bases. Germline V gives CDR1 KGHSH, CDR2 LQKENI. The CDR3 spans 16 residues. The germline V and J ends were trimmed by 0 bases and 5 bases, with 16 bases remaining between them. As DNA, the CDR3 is TGTGCCAGCTCACCACCAGGGGACTCCTTTGGGGAGACCCAGTACTTC. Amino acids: CASSPPGDSFGETQYF.

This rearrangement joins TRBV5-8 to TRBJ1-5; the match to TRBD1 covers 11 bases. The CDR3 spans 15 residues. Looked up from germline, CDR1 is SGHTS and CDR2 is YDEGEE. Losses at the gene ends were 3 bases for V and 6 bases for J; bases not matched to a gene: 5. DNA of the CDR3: TGTGCCAGCAGCTCGGGACAGGGGGTGCCTCAGCCCCAGCATTTT. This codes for CASSSGQGVPQPQHF.

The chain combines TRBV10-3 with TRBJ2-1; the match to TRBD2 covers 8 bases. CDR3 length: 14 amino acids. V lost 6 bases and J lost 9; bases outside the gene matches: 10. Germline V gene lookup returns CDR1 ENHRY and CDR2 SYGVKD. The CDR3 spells CAIREGLAGGEQFF. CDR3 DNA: TGTGCCATCAGGGAAGGACTAGCAGGCGGTGAGCAGTTCTTC.

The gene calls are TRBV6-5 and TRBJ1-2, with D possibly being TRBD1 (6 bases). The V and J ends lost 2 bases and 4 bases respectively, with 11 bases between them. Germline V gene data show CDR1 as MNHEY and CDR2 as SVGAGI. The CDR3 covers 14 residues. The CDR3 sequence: CASSYVRGIYGYTF. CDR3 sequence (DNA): TGTGCCAGCAGTTACGTAAGGGGGATCTATGGCTACACCTTC.

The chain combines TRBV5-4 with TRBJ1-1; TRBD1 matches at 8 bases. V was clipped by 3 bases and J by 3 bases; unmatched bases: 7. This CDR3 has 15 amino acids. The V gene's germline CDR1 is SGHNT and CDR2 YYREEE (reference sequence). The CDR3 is CASSSNRGMDTEAFF. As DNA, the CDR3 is TGTGCCAGCAGCTCCAACAGGGGGATGGACACTGAAGCTTTCTTT.

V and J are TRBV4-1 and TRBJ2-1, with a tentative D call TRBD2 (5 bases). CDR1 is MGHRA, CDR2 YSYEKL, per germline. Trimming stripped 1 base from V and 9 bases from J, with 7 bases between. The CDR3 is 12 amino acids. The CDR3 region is CASSQVAGEQFF. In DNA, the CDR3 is TGCGCCAGCAGCCAAGTGGCGGGTGAGCAGTTCTTC.

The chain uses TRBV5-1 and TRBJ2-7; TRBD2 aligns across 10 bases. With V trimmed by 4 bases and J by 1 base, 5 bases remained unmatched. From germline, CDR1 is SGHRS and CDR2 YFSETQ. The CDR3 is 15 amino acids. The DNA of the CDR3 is TGCGCCAGCAGCAAAACTAGCGGGGATTCCTACGAGCAGTACTTC. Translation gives CASSKTSGDSYEQYF.

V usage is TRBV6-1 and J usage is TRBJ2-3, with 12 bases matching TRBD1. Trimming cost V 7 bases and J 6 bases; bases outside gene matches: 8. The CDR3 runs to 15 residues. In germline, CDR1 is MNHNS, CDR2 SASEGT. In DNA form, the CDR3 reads TGTGCCAGCAAATCGGGACAGGGGGCGGGGGATACGCAGTATTTT. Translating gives CASKSGQGAGDTQYF.

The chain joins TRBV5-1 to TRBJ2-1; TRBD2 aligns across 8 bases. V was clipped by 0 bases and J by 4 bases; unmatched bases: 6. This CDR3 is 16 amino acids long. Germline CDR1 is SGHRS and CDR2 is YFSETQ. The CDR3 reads CASSLALSGGYNEQFF. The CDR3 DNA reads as TGCGCCAGCAGCTTGGCTCTGAGCGGGGGATACAATGAGCAGTTCTTC.

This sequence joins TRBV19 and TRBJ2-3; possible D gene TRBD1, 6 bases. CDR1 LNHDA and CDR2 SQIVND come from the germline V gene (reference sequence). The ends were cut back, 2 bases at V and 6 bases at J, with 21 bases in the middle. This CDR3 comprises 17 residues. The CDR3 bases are TGTGCCAGTAGTATATCTGGGGGCGCGATCGGCGCGGATACGCAGTATTTT. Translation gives CASSISGGAIGADTQYF.

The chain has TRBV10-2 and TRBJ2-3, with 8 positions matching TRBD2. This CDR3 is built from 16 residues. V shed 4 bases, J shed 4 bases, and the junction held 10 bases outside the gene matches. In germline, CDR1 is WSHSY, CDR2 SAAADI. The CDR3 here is CASSGSASGRPDTQYF. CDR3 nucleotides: TGCGCCAGCAGTGGGTCGGCTAGCGGGCGCCCAGATACGCAGTATTTT.

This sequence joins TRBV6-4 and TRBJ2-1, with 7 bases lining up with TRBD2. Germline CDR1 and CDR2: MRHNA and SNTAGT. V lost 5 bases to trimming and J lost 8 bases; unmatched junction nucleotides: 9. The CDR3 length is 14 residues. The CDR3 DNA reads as TGTGCCAGCAGTCGGGAGGTAGCGGGCCATGAGCAGTTCTTC. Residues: CASSREVAGHEQFF.

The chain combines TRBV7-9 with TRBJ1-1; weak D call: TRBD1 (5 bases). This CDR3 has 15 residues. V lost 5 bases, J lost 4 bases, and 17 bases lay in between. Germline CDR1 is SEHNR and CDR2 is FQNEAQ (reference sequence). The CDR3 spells CASSPGGGVGTEAFF. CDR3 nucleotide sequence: TGTGCCAGCAGCCCAGGCGGGGGAGTTGGCACTGAAGCTTTCTTT.

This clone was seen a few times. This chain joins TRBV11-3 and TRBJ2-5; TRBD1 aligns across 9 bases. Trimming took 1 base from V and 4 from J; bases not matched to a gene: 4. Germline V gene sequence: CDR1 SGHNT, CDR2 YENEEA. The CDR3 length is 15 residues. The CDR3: CASSLGDRVGETQYF. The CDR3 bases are TGTGCCAGCAGCTTAGGGGACAGGGTAGGAGAGACCCAGTACTTC.

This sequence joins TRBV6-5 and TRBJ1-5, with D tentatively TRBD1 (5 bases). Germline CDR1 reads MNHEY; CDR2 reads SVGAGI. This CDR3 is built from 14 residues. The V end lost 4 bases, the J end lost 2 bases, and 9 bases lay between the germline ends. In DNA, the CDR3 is TGTGCCAGCAGTTGGGGACTAGGCAATCAGCCCCAGCATTTT. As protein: CASSWGLGNQPQHF.

Written as DNA, the CDR3 is TGTGCCAGCAGCCTTAGCGGGAGTGGGTTCGAGCAGTACTTC. Its translation is CASSLSGSGFEQYF. The V gene is TRBV28, the J gene TRBJ2-7; 9 bases are shared with TRBD2. The CDR3 sequence is 14 residues long. V shed 6 bases and J 6 bases; nucleotides not matched to a gene: 9. From germline, CDR1 is MDHEN and CDR2 SYDVKM. Based on the CDR3 plus reference TRBV28 and TRBJ2-7, the full variable domain is DVKVTQSSRYLVKRTGEKVFLECVQDMDHENMFWYRQDPGLGLRLIYFSYDVKMKEKGDIPEGYSVSREKKERFSLILESASTNQTSMYLCASSLSGSGFEQYFGPGTRLTVT.

CDR3 sequence: CASSDRTSTSYGYTF. Here the CDR3 DNA reads TGTGCCAGCAGCGACAGGACCTCTACCTCCTATGGCTACACCTTC. The chain links TRBV6-6 to TRBJ1-2; TRBD1 is a possible D gene (6 bases). The CDR3 extends over 15 amino acids. V lost 6 bases and J 4 bases, leaving 18 bases between the germline ends. Germline V gene data show CDR1 as MNHNY and CDR2 as SVGAGI (reference sequence).

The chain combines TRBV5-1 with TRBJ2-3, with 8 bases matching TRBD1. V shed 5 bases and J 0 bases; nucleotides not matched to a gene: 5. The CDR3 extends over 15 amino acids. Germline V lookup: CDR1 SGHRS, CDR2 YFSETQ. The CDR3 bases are TGCGCCAGCAGTCCTGGACAGGGCAGCACAGATACGCAGTATTTT. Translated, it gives CASSPGQGSTDTQYF.

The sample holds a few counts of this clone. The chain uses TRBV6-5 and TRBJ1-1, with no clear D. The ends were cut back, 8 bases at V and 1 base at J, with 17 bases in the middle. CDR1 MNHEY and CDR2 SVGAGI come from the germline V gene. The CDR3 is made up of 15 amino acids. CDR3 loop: CASSFSSVQNTEAFF. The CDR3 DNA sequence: TGTGCCAGCTCGTTTAGTTCGGTCCAGAACACTGAAGCTTTCTTT.

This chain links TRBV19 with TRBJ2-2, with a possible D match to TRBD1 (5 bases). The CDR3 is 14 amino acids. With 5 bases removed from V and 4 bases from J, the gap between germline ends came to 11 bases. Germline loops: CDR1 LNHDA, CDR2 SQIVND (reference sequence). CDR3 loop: CASSSGLSTGELFF. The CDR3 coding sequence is TGTGCCAGTAGTTCAGGGCTTAGCACCGGGGAGCTGTTTTTT.

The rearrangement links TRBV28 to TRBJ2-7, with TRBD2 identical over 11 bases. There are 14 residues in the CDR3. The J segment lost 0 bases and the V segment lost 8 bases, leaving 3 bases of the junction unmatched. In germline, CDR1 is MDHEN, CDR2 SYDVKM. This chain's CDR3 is CASGTSGYSYEQYF. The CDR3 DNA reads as TGTGCCAGCGGGACTAGCGGATACTCCTACGAGCAGTACTTC.